Reported below is one T cell receptor beta chain. There is no known antigen for this receptor. No base-level quality is on record; no much larger clone is a single base apart. This record comes from a study of blood T cell repertoires in COVID-19 (dated by TCRdb to between 2020 and 2021). The study in broad terms: The collaborator samples originated in the United States, Italy and Spain and spanned the acute and convalescent phases of COVID-19. The prospective study material was composed of cDNA or gDNA derived from T cells, B-cell-depleted T cells, or PBMCs. The repertoires were released in a freely available public database meant as a resource for research on the immune response to SARS-CoV-2. The sample metadata nearly always contained a de-identified subject ID, COVID-19 status, age in years and sex. Where available, HLA class I and class II types were taken from metadata supplied by the sample provider and were not determined by assay-based typing. Deeply sampled blood TCRbeta repertoires from subjects exposed to, actively infected with, or recovered from COVID-19 were included in the dataset. The samples were drawn from the first 160 participants of the ongoing ImmuneRACE study and from 1,254 subjects provided by 6 global collaborators.

What the study reported, not specific to this receptor: How much clinical and demographic metadata was included differed by source and by participant, and the metadata was provided uncurated.

TCRbeta CDR3 regions were amplified from genomic DNA using the immunoSEQ Assay, a bias-controlled multiplex PCR. Turning to the authors' computational methods: The number of nucleated cells in each sample was estimated by amplification of reference gene primers within the assay. Sequence reads were collapsed and filtered to measure the absolute abundance of every unique TCRbeta CDR3 rearrangement. Productive Simpson clonality was computed per sample as the square root of Simpson's diversity index over productive rearrangements. Here the immuneACCESS table is served through TCRdb, limited to in-frame sequences with V and J called. Missing clones are a known gap in these copies; in checked studies unresolved V genes cover under half, and the rest lacks a known reason. The V and J calls and clone size were taken over from that table, and D and trimming were inferred from the DNA. Present in this sample are roughly 180,000 clones, roughly 79% of which were seen just once. The top ten hold 11% of the sample.

One collaborating source in Seattle enrolled patients while the patients were actively infected and followed the patients over time throughout the course of disease. Each collaborating institution followed its own protocols to collect whole blood in K2EDTA tubes. For TCRbeta analysis, collaborators shipped samples as frozen whole blood, isolated PBMCs, or DNA extracted from either of those sample types. CDR1 and CDR2 were assigned from the germline V gene (reference sequence) as LNHNV and YYDKDF. The CDR3 has 12 amino acids, counting the end cysteine and phenylalanine. The DNA shown is the 36-base CDR3, in frame from base 1. The junction carries 7 bases between V and J, which are trimmed by 3 bases and 4 bases respectively.

Recombination linked TRBV15 to TRBJ2-7, with TRBD2 as a weak D call on 6 bases. The sequenced sample consisted of peripheral blood. The TCR sequence derives from a woman between 40 and 50 years old with COVID-19, enrolled during active disease. CDR3 loop: CATSRGLYEQYF. Read as DNA, the sequence is TGTGCCACCAGCAGGGGACTGTACGAGCAGTACTTC. With the rest looked up from the reference TRBV15 and TRBJ2-7 genes rather than sequenced, the full variable domain is DAMVIQNPRYQVTQFGKPVTLSCSQTLNHNVMYWYQQKSSQAPKLLFHYYDKDFNNEADTPDNFQSRRPNTSFCFLDIRSPGLGDTAMYLCATSRGLYEQYFGPGTRLTVT.